These 9 T cell receptor beta chains were sequenced from one sample in a study of shared clonotypes between healthy human individuals. Here immunoSEQ multiplex PCR was the method, and the copy in TCRdb shows in-frame clones only, minus some. The sample consists of around 350,000 clones, less than 75% of them appearing once. Sequencing was done on a sample of memory CD4+ T cells sorted from blood. Specified subset: CD45RA-negative fraction. The receptors stem from a man under 40 in good health.

This chain joins TRBV4-1 and TRBJ2-2, with TRBD2 matching 11 bases. There are 17 residues in the CDR3. Germline values: CDR1 MGHRA, CDR2 YSYEKL. The junction had 5 bases not matched to a gene; V was cut back by 1 base and J by 4 bases. This chain's CDR3 is CASSQGRLAGTTGELFF. The CDR3, as DNA: TGCGCCAGCAGCCAAGGGAGACTAGCGGGAACCACCGGGGAGCTGTTTTTT.

V is TRBV14 and J is TRBJ2-5, with D unclear. The J call is doubtful: the DNA matches TRBJ2-7 better. Looked up from germline, CDR1 is SGHDN and CDR2 is FVKESK. The CDR3 loop spans 12 amino acids. DNA for the CDR3: TGTGCCAGCAGCCCCCGGACGTACGAGCAGTACTTC. It encodes CASSPRTYEQYF.

The rearrangement uses TRBV2 and TRBJ1-3; D is perhaps TRBD1 (5 bases). The germline V and J ends were trimmed by 1 base and 0 bases, with 19 bases remaining between them. This CDR3 spans 19 amino acids. CDR1 and CDR2 (germline): SNHLY, FYNNEI. The CDR3 loop is CASSEVRDLVVRSGNTIYF. CDR3 bases: TGTGCCAGCAGTGAAGTCCGGGACCTCGTAGTCCGCTCTGGAAACACCATATATTTT.

This clone was seen a single time. The rearrangement joins TRBV5-4 to TRBJ1-2, with D unclear. Per germline, CDR1 SGHNT and CDR2 YYREEE (reference sequence). This CDR3 contains 14 residues. Trimming took 4 bases from V and 4 from J, leaving 14 bases between them. CDR3 DNA sequence: TGTGCCAGCAGCCCGGAGCGACGCTCCTATGGCTACACCTTC. Encoded protein: CASSPERRSYGYTF.

This chain uses TRBV5-1 with TRBJ1-1; D perhaps matches TRBD1 (5 bases). V lost 0 bases, J lost 5 bases, and 14 bases lay in between. CDR1 is SGHRS, CDR2 YFSETQ, per germline. This CDR3 spans 15 amino acids. For the CDR3, the DNA is TGCGCCAGCAGCTTGGAGGGGCGCGGGGATACTGAAGCTTTCTTT. This translates into CASSLEGRGDTEAFF.

Note on this clone: Other DNA sequences within the sample encode an identical CDR3. This rearrangement joins TRBV5-1 to TRBJ1-5; D gene unclear. This CDR3 comprises 13 residues. Germline V gene lookup returns CDR1 SGHRS and CDR2 YFSETQ. V shed 4 bases and J shed 5 bases, with 10 bases lying between them. This CDR3 is CASSLETDQPQHF. CDR3 in DNA: TGCGCCAGCAGCCTGGAAACAGATCAGCCCCAGCATTTT.

This clone came up many times. The gene calls are TRBV5-4 and TRBJ2-6, with TRBD1 matching over 10 bases. The CDR3 sequence is 13 residues long. The J segment lost 12 bases and the V segment lost 2 bases, leaving 2 bases of the junction unmatched. Germline assignment: CDR1 SGHNT and CDR2 YYREEE (reference sequence). CDR3 in DNA: TGTGCCAGCAGCTTCGGGACAGGGGTCGTCCTGACTTTC. Amino acid sequence: CASSFGTGVVLTF.

The rearrangement uses TRBV18 and TRBJ1-2, with D tentatively TRBD1 (5 bases). V lost 3 bases and J 2 bases, leaving 16 bases between the germline ends. The CDR3 covers 16 residues. CDR1 is KGHSH and CDR2 is LQKENI in the germline V gene. The CDR3 loop reads CASSPTETSLNYGYTF. In nucleotides, the CDR3 is TGTGCCAGCTCACCGACAGAGACCTCATTGAACTATGGCTACACCTTC.

This clone has only a few counts. CDR3 sequence reads: CASSPRTSSGNTIYF. The CDR3 DNA is TGTGCCAGCAGCCCGCGAACGAGCTCTGGAAACACCATATATTTT. This chain joins TRBV7-6 and TRBJ1-3; no clear D. CDR1 and CDR2 from the germline V gene are SGHVS and FNYEAQ. Trimming took off 5 bases at V and 0 bases at J, with 11 bases between the two ends. The CDR3 has 15 residues.